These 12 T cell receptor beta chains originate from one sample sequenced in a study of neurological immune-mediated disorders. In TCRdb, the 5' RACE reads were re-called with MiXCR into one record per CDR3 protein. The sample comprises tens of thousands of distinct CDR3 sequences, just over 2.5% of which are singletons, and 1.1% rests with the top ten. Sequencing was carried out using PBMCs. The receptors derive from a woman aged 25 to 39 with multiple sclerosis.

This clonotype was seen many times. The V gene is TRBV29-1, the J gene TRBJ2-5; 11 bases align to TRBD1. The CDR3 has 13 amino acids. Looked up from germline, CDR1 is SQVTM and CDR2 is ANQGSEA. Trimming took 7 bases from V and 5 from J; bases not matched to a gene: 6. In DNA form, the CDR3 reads TGCAGCGCCCGGACAGGGGGCTTCGAGACCCAGTACTTC. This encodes CSARTGGFETQYF.

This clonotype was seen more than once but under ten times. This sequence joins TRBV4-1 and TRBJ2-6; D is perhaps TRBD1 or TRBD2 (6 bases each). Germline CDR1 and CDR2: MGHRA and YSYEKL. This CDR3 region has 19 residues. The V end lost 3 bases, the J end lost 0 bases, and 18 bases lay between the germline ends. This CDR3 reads CASSHRGRGGISGANVLTF. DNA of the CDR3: TGCGCCAGCAGCCACAGGGGTAGGGGCGGGATCTCTGGGGCCAACGTCCTGACTTTC.

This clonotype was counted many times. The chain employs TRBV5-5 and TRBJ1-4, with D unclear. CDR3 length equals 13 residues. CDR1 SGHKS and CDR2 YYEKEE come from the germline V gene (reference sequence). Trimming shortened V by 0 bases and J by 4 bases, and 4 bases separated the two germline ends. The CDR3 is CASSLGFNEKLFF. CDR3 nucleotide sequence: TGTGCCAGCAGCTTGGGTTTTAATGAAAAACTGTTTTTT. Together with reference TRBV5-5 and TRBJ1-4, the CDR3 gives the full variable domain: DAGVTQSPTHLIKTRGQQVTLRCSPISGHKSVSWYQQVLGQGPQFIFQYYEKEERGRGNFPDRFSARQFPNYSSELNVNALLLGDSALYLCASSLGFNEKLFFGSGTQLSVL.

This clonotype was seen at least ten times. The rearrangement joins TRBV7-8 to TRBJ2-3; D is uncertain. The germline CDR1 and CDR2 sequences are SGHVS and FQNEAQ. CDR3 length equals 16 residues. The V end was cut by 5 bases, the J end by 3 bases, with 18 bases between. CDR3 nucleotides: TGTGCCAGCAGCCGAGCGTGGGGTATGGCAACAGATACGCAGTATTTT. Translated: CASSRAWGMATDTQYF.

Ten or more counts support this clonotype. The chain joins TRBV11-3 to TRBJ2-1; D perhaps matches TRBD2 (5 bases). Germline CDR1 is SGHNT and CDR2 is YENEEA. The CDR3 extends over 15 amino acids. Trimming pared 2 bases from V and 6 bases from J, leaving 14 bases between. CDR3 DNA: TGTGCCAGCAGCTTATCGGCGGGTCGGACCAATGAGCAGTTCTTC. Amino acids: CASSLSAGRTNEQFF.

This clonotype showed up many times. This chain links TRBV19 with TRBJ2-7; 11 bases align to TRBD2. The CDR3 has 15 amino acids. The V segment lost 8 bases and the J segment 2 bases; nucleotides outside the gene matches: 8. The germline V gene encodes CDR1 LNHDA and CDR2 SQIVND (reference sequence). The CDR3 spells CASSIAGGFTYEQYF. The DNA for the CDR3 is TGTGCCAGTTCGATAGCGGGAGGGTTTACCTACGAGCAGTACTTC.

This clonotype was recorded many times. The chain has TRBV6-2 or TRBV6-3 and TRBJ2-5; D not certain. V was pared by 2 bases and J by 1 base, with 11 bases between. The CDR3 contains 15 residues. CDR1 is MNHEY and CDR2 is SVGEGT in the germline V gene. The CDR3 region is CASSYPPALQETQYF. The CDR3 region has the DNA TGTGCCAGCAGTTACCCCCCGGCCCTCCAAGAGACCCAGTACTTC.

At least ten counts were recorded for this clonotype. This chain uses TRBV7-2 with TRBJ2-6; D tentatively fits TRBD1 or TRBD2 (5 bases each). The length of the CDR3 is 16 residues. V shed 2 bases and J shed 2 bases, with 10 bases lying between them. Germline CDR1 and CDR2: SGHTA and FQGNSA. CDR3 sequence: CASSLKGTPGANVLTF. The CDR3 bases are TGTGCCAGCAGCTTAAAGGGGACCCCTGGGGCCAACGTCCTGACTTTC.

The CDR3 bases are TGTGCCAGCAGCTTAGGGGGGCTAAGCACCTACAATGAGCAGTTCTTC. This codes for CASSLGGLSTYNEQFF. This chain connects TRBV7-6 to TRBJ2-1, with D perhaps TRBD1 (6 bases). Germline-derived CDR1 and CDR2 are SGHVS and FNYEAQ. Trimming took 1 base from V and 2 from J, leaving 12 bases between them. The CDR3 loop spans 16 amino acids.

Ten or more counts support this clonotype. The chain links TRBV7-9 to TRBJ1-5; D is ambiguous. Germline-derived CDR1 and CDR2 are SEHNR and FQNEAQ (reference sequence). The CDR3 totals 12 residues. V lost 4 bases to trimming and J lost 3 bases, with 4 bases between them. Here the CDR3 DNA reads TGTGCCAGCAGCTCACCCAATCAGCCCCAGCATTTT. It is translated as CASSSPNQPQHF.

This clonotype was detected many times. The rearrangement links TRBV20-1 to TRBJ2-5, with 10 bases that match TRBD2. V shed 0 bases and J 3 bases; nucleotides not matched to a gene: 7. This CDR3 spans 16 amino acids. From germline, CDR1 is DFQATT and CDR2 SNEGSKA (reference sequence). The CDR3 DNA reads TGCAGTGCTAGAGAATGGGCTAGCGGGAGTAAAGAGACCCAGTACTTC. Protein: CSAREWASGSKETQYF.

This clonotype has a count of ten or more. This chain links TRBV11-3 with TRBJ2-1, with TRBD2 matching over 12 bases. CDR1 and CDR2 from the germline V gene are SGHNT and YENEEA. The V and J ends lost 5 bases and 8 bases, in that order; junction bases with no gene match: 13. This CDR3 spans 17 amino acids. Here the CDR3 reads CASSLGKTSGSFDEQFF. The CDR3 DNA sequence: TGTGCCAGCAGCCTAGGCAAGACTAGCGGGAGTTTCGATGAGCAGTTCTTC.